These T cell receptor beta chains were read from a single sample in a study of T-cell memory formation after mild COVID-19. TCRdb passed the 5' RACE reads through MiXCR, listing each CDR3 protein once. The sample has 550,000 to 600,000 distinct CDR3 sequences, roughly 17% seen once. The sample taken for sequencing was PBMCs or a T cell subset sorted from them (not recorded which). These receptors were obtained from an adult woman who had mild COVID-19 (a few samples of this study predate the infection). Cell type and time point are not known. Each CDR3 is given with its conserved first and last residue. A D gene is named only where the DNA matches it firmly. Clone size, where shown, is once, few, many, or a class for clones that have expanded.

few | TRBJ2-1 | TRBD2 | TRBV24-1 | 13 | TGTGCCACTGAGCGGGGGGGTGACAATGAGCAGTTCTTC | CATERGGDNEQFF
few | TRBJ2-2 | TRBD1 | TRBV12-3/TRBV12-4 | 14 | TGTGCCAGCAGTTGGGGACAGGCGCCTCGGGAGCTGTTTTTT | CASSWGQAPRELFF
. | TRBJ2-1 | TRBD2 | TRBV7-9 | 15 | TGTGCCAGCAGCTTACTCGCGGGAGGAGTCAATGAGCAGTTCTTC | CASSLLAGGVNEQFF
many | TRBJ1-1 | . | TRBV11-2 | 13 | TGTGCCAGCAGCCGCGGGGGGAACACTGAAGCTTTCTTT | CASSRGGNTEAFF
few | TRBJ2-1 | . | TRBV5-1 | 15 | TGCGCCAGCAGCTCCCAGCGGGTCGCTTACAATGAGCAGTTCTTC | CASSSQRVAYNEQFF
many | TRBJ2-7 | . | TRBV10-3 | 9 | TGTGCCATCGGACTGGAGCAGTACTTC | CAIGLEQYF
few | TRBJ2-3 | TRBD2 | TRBV11-2 | 17 | TGTGCCAGCAGCTCGCTCGGTTTGGGGACTAGGGGAGATACGCAGTATTTT | CASSSLGLGTRGDTQYF
few | TRBJ2-7 | . | TRBV11-2 | 12 | TGTGCCAGCAGCCGGGACACCCCTGAGCAGTACTTC | CASSRDTPEQYF
. | TRBJ2-3 | TRBD2 | TRBV9 | 17 | TGTGCCAGCAGCCCTTGGACTAGCGCAACTAGCACAGATACGCAGTATTTT | CASSPWTSATSTDTQYF
few | TRBJ2-7 | TRBD1 | TRBV6-2/TRBV6-3 | 12 | TGTGCCAGCAGATACAGGGGAAACGAGCAGTACTTC | CASRYRGNEQYF
many | TRBJ2-1 | TRBD1 | TRBV5-1 | 15 | TGTGCCAGCAGCTCCGACAGGGGCCCCTACAATGAGCAGTTCTTC | CASSSDRGPYNEQFF
many | TRBJ2-6 | . | TRBV12-3/TRBV12-4 | 15 | TGTGCCAGCAGTCCACCAGGGTCTGGGGCCAACGTCCTGACTTTC | CASSPPGSGANVLTF
. | TRBJ2-1 | . | TRBV21-1 | 17 | TGTTCCAGCAGCAAGGTACTAGCCCGGAGCTCCTACAATGAGCAGTTCTTC | CSSSKVLARSSYNEQFF
. | TRBJ1-6 | . | TRBV7-9 | 9 | TGTGCCAGCAGCTTAAAAAGGGATTTT | CASSLKRDF
few | TRBJ1-5 | . | TRBV5-1 | 14 | TGCGCCAGCAGCTTGGGAGGGGACAATCAGCCCCAGCATTTT | CASSLGGDNQPQHF
. | TRBJ2-2 | TRBD2 | TRBV5-4 | 15 | TGTGCCAGCAGCCAAGCGGGAGGGCAGACCGGGGAGCTGTTTTTT | CASSQAGGQTGELFF
. | TRBJ2-5 | . | TRBV7-2 | 14 | TGTGCCAGCAGCCTCTATTCTAATGTAGAGACCCAGTACTTC | CASSLYSNVETQYF
few | TRBJ2-3 | . | TRBV6-5 | 13 | TGTGCCAGCAGTTACAGAGTCACAGATACGCAGTATTTT | CASSYRVTDTQYF
few | TRBJ2-4 | . | TRBV12-3/TRBV12-4 | 16 | TGTGCCAGCAGTTTTCCTTGGGATTTAGCCAAAAACATTCAGTACTTC | CASSFPWDLAKNIQYF
. | TRBJ2-5 | . | TRBV7-9 | 15 | TGTGCCAGCAGCTCCGCGAGCCTGATTTTTGAGACCCAGTACTTC | CASSSASLIFETQYF
few | TRBJ1-1 | . | TRBV20-1 | 14 | TGCAGTGCTAGAGACCCAGGGGCGTACACTGAAGCTTTCTTT | CSARDPGAYTEAFF
. | TRBJ1-3 | . | TRBV6-1 | 13 | TGTGCCAGCACCGGCGGCGCGGGAAACACCATATATTTT | CASTGGAGNTIYF
few | TRBJ2-3 | TRBD2 | TRBV12-3/TRBV12-4 | 16 | TGTGCCAGCAGTAAAGGAGCGGGAGGGAGCACAGATACGCAGTATTTT | CASSKGAGGSTDTQYF
. | TRBJ2-1 | TRBD2 | TRBV7-9 | 15 | TGTGCCAGCAGCCGGCGACTAGCCAACTACAATGAGCAGTTCTTC | CASSRRLANYNEQFF
. | TRBJ2-3 | . | TRBV5-1 | 15 | TGCGCCAGCAGCCTGGGAAACGGGCGCACAGATACGCAGTATTTT | CASSLGNGRTDTQYF
. | TRBJ2-7 | . | TRBV21-1 | 17 | TGTGCCAGCTCCAAAGGGGGCCACCGGGGGAGGGCCTACGAGCAGTACTTC | CASSKGGHRGRAYEQYF
many | TRBJ1-5 | . | TRBV6-5 | 15 | TGTGCCAGCAGTTACTCGGGCAGGCATAATCAGCCCCAGCATTTT | CASSYSGRHNQPQHF
few | TRBJ2-5 | . | TRBV7-8 | 12 | TGTGCCAGCAACCGACTACAGGGGACCCAGTACTTC | CASNRLQGTQYF
. | TRBJ2-5 | . | TRBV7-2 | 16 | TGTGCCAGCAGCTTAGCGGGCAGTGCCACCTCAAAGACCCAGTACTTC | CASSLAGSATSKTQYF
. | TRBJ2-7 | . | TRBV5-1 | 16 | TGCGCCAGCAGCTTGTTGGTCGTTGGGGGGCCCTACGAGCAGTACTTC | CASSLLVVGGPYEQYF
few | TRBJ2-7 | . | TRBV9 | 14 | TGTGCCAGCAGCGTAGGGGACGGAAACTACGAGCAGTACTTC | CASSVGDGNYEQYF
few | TRBJ2-2 | . | TRBV19 | 14 | TGTGCCAGTACTCAGGGCCCGAACACCGGGGAGCTGTTTTTT | CASTQGPNTGELFF
. | TRBJ2-1 | TRBD2 | TRBV7-2 | 16 | TGTGCCAGCAGCTTAATAGCGGGAACCACATACAATGAGCAGTTCTTC | CASSLIAGTTYNEQFF
many | TRBJ2-1 | . | TRBV20-1 | 14 | TGCAGTGCTAGAGTTGGGACTCGGAACAATGAGCAGTTCTTC | CSARVGTRNNEQFF
. | TRBJ2-2 | TRBD2 | TRBV12-3/TRBV12-4 | 19 | TGTGCCAGCAGTTTAGGCCAAAGCGGGAGGCCCGCGAACACCGGGGAGCTGTTTTTT | CASSLGQSGRPANTGELFF
few | TRBJ2-5 | . | TRBV6-5 | 12 | TGTGCCAGCGGTGGGAGGGGGACGACCCAGTACTTC | CASGGRGTTQYF
few | TRBJ1-2 | . | TRBV20-1 | 15 | TGCAGTGCTAAGTTTGGGGCAGGACATGGCTATGGCTACACTTTC | CSAKFGAGHGYGYTF
. | TRBJ1-2 | . | TRBV30 | 15 | TGTGCCTGGAGTGTACTCTCGGGGGCAAGTGACGGCTACACCTTC | CAWSVLSGASDGYTF
few | TRBJ1-5 | . | TRBV7-9 | 13 | TGTGCCAGCAGCTTAGTGGAAGGAGGGCCCCAGCATTTT | CASSLVEGGPQHF
. | TRBJ2-6 | . | TRBV21-1 | 20 | TGTGCCAGCAGCAAAGGACACTTGGGACTGCCTCTCTCTGGGGCCAACGTCCTGACTTTC | CASSKGHLGLPLSGANVLTF